This T cell receptor beta chain originates from a study of PD-L1 blockade in urothelial cancer. Study-wide context: About nine tenths of the roughly 30 patients comprised males who had bladder-origin urothelial cancer.

As to time point: pretreatment peripheral blood. TCRdb's copy holds only in-frame clones and misses some; the assay was immunoSEQ multiplex PCR. Among nearly 45,000 clones listed, roughly 84% were seen once. Germline values: CDR1 SGHTA, CDR2 FQGNSA. The CDR3 runs to 12 residues. Trimming stripped 1 base from V and 7 bases from J, with 8 bases between. The receptor was isolated from a donor at least 40 years old with urothelial cancer. The rearrangement links TRBV7-2 to TRBJ2-7, with a possible D match to TRBD2 (6 bases). The sample consisted of PBMCs, taken around atezolizumab (anti-PD-L1) treatment. CDR3 DNA: TGTGCCAGCAGCTTAGTGCGGGGAGAGCAGTACTTC. Amino acids: CASSLVRGEQYF.